The next 25 T cell receptor beta chains were all read from a single sample in a study of shared clonotypes between healthy human individuals. TCRdb keeps only in-frame clones here, not all; method: immunoSEQ multiplex PCR. Of 2 million to 2.5 million clones in the sample, roughly 95% are singletons; the top ten hold 0.1% to 0.15%. Sequenced input: naive CD4+ T cells sorted from blood. Described subset: CD45RA+ positively selected. These receptors originate from a man younger than 35 in good health.

The CDR3 is CASSRLLGNTEAFF. In DNA, the CDR3 is TGTGCCAGTAGTAGGCTTTTGGGGAACACTGAAGCTTTCTTT. This sequence joins TRBV19 and TRBJ1-1; D uncertain. Looked up from germline, CDR1 is LNHDA and CDR2 is SQIVND (reference sequence). V lost 4 bases and J lost 1, with 10 bases in between. The CDR3 has 14 amino acids.

The CDR3 nucleotides are TGCGCCAGCAGCTTGGATCAGGGTTTCGATGAAAAACTGTTTTTT. Translating it yields CASSLDQGFDEKLFF. The chain recombines TRBV5-1 with TRBJ1-4, with D perhaps matching TRBD1 (5 bases). The V and J ends lost 0 bases and 6 bases respectively, with 12 bases between them. Germline CDR1 and CDR2: SGHRS and YFSETQ. The CDR3 length is 15 residues.

The sample holds one count of this clone. This rearrangement joins TRBV11-2 to TRBJ2-7; D is possibly TRBD1 (6 bases). Deletions cut 0 bases from V and 8 bases from J, with 17 bases between. The CDR3 contains 15 residues. The germline V gene has CDR1 SGHAT and CDR2 FQNNGV. CDR3 sequence (DNA): TGTGCCAGCAGCTTAGAGGGACAAGGTTCTCGGAAGCAGTACTTC. It codes for CASSLEGQGSRKQYF. The full variable domain, rest sourced from reference TRBV11-2 and TRBJ2-7, is EAGVAQSPRYKIIEKRQSVAFWCNPISGHATLYWYQQILGQGPKLLIQFQNNGVVDDSQLPKDRFSAERLKGVDSTLKIQPAKLEDSAVYLCASSLEGQGSRKQYFGPGTRLTVT.

This clone was recorded only once. The chain recombines TRBV7-9 with TRBJ2-7; D may be TRBD1 or TRBD2 (5 bases each). Germline CDR1 reads SEHNR; CDR2 reads FQNEAQ (reference sequence). The CDR3 spans 15 residues. Trimming shortened V by 1 base and J by 2 bases, and 12 bases separated the two germline ends. The CDR3 DNA reads TGTGCCAGCAGCTTAGAGGGACGGGCCACCTACGAGCAGTACTTC. Translation: CASSLEGRATYEQYF. The complete variable domain, with remaining parts taken from reference TRBV7-9 and TRBJ2-7, reads DTGVSQNPRHKITKRGQNVTFRCDPISEHNRLYWYRQTLGQGPEFLTYFQNEAQLEKSRLLSDRFSAERPKGSFSTLEIQRTEQGDSAMYLCASSLEGRATYEQYFGPGTRLTVT.

V is TRBV5-6 and J is TRBJ2-3; the match to TRBD2 covers 15 bases. Germline CDR1 SGHDT, CDR2 YYEEEE. This CDR3 has 18 residues. With 1 base clipped from V and 4 bases from J, the junction kept 7 bases outside the gene matches. The CDR3 nucleotides are TGTGCCAGCAGCTTGCCCGGACTAGCGGGAGGGCCGGCAGATACGCAGTATTTT. This translates into CASSLPGLAGGPADTQYF.

V and J are TRBV10-3 and TRBJ2-3; tentatively, D is TRBD1 (5 bases). Germline CDR1 is ENHRY and CDR2 is SYGVKD. Trimming removed 7 bases at V and 4 bases at J, with 9 bases between. The CDR3 is made up of 12 amino acids. The CDR3 DNA is TGTGCCATCACCCCAGGGTCAGATACGCAGTATTTT. Translating gives CAITPGSDTQYF.

V is TRBV18 and J is TRBJ2-5, with TRBD2 as a possible D gene (7 bases). Trimming removed 3 bases from V and 4 bases from J, with 24 bases in between. Germline V gene sequence: CDR1 KGHSH, CDR2 LQKENI. The CDR3 has 18 residues. CDR3 DNA sequence: TGTGCCAGCTCACCCCTAGCGACGGGGCTCGGGGGGCGAGAGACCCAGTACTTC. Residues: CASSPLATGLGGRETQYF. Using reference TRBV18 and TRBJ2-5 for the parts outside the CDR3, the full variable domain is NAGVMQNPRHLVRRRGQEARLRCSPMKGHSHVYWYRQLPEEGLKFMVYLQKENIIDESGMPKERFSAEFPKEGPSILRIQQVVRGDSAAYFCASSPLATGLGGRETQYFGPGTRLLVL.

The chain is built from TRBV6-1 and TRBJ2-2, with 7 bases that match TRBD1. Germline CDR1 reads MNHNS; CDR2 reads SASEGT. J gave up 2 bases and V 9 bases, and 9 bases lay outside the gene matches. The CDR3 runs to 15 residues. CDR3 sequence: CASDPGTANTGELFF. In nucleotides, the CDR3 is TGTGCCAGTGATCCCGGGACAGCCAACACCGGGGAGCTGTTTTTT.

As to this clone: Other DNA sequences of this sample code for an identical CDR3. The CDR3 DNA sequence: TGCAGTGCTAGGCACCAAGAGACCCAGTACTTC. As protein: CSARHQETQYF. The J gene is TRBJ2-5, the V gene TRBV20-1; D remains ambiguous. This CDR3 has 11 residues. Germline CDR1 is DFQATT and CDR2 is SNEGSKA (reference sequence). Trimming cost V 3 bases and J 0 bases, with 2 bases left between them.

The gene calls are TRBV7-9 and TRBJ1-1; a weak D match, TRBD1 (6 bases). Trimming shortened V by 4 bases and J by 5 bases, and 17 bases separated the two germline ends. This CDR3 comprises 15 residues. Germline-derived CDR1 and CDR2 are SEHNR and FQNEAQ (reference sequence). CDR3: CASSYRDTAGTEAFF. In DNA, the CDR3 is TGTGCCAGCAGCTACCGGGACACGGCGGGGACTGAAGCTTTCTTT.

The genes are TRBV7-3 and TRBJ2-6; TRBD2 aligns across 7 bases. The trim removed 4 bases at V and 4 bases at J, leaving 7 bases unmatched. This CDR3 has 16 residues. The germline gives CDR1 SGHTA, CDR2 FQGTGA. CDR3 in amino acids: CASSSSGAFGANVLTF. The CDR3, as DNA: TGTGCCAGCAGCTCAAGCGGGGCGTTCGGGGCCAACGTCCTGACTTTC.

The chain combines TRBV28 with TRBJ2-7; no clear D. V was shortened by 4 bases and J by 4 bases, with 11 bases between the two germline ends. This CDR3 is built from 13 residues. Germline lookup yields CDR1 MDHEN and CDR2 SYDVKM. CDR3 residues: CASSWRTRYEQYF. The CDR3 DNA reads TGTGCCAGCAGTTGGAGAACGAGGTACGAGCAGTACTTC.

V usage is TRBV14 and J usage is TRBJ1-4; D uncertain. Germline V gives CDR1 SGHDN, CDR2 FVKESK. The CDR3 is made up of 13 amino acids. V lost 4 bases, J lost 0 bases, and 3 bases lay in between. CDR3 loop: CASSRATNEKLFF. The CDR3 bases are TGTGCCAGCAGCCGTGCAACTAATGAAAAACTGTTTTTT.

The chain carries TRBV30 and TRBJ1-1; the match to TRBD1 covers 8 bases. The CDR3 has 14 amino acids. V was clipped by 3 bases and J by 8 bases; unmatched bases: 11. Germline lookup yields CDR1 GTSNPN and CDR2 SVGIG (reference sequence). The CDR3 reads CAWSQGGQGREAFF. The CDR3 bases are TGTGCCTGGAGCCAGGGAGGACAGGGACGGGAAGCTTTCTTT.

V usage is TRBV6-5 and J usage is TRBJ2-2, with a possible D match to TRBD2 (5 bases). CDR1 MNHEY and CDR2 SVGAGI come from the germline V gene. The CDR3 has 15 residues. V was cut by 6 bases and J by 4 bases, with 15 bases left in between. The CDR3 DNA sequence: TGTGCCAGCAGAGTCCTGGAGGCGGGCACCGGGGAGCTGTTTTTT. It encodes CASRVLEAGTGELFF.

This CDR3 is CASSQFSGTVNTEAFF. The CDR3 region has the DNA TGTGCCAGCAGCCAATTCTCTGGGACAGTAAACACTGAAGCTTTCTTT. The V and J genes are TRBV28 and TRBJ1-1, with TRBD1 identical over 7 bases. Trimming took 6 bases from V and 2 from J; bases not matched to a gene: 12. Looked up from germline, CDR1 is MDHEN and CDR2 is SYDVKM. CDR3 size: 16 residues.

The rearrangement joins TRBV5-1 to TRBJ2-1; D is uncertain. Per germline, CDR1 SGHRS and CDR2 YFSETQ. Trimming took 0 bases from V and 4 from J, leaving 11 bases between them. The CDR3 length is 15 residues. The CDR3, as DNA: TGCGCCAGCAGCTTGGTTGCAGAGCGATACAATGAGCAGTTCTTC. This encodes CASSLVAERYNEQFF.

This chain links TRBV6-6 with TRBJ2-2, with 13 bases fitting TRBD2. The CDR3 runs 16 residues. V was clipped by 6 bases and J by 5 bases; unmatched bases: 6. Germline CDR1 is MNHNY and CDR2 is SVGAGI (reference sequence). CDR3 sequence: CASSFGTSGITGELFF. As DNA, the CDR3 is TGTGCCAGCAGCTTCGGGACTAGCGGGATTACCGGGGAGCTGTTTTTT.

This clone was counted a single time. This chain links TRBV19 with TRBJ2-7; D possibly corresponds to TRBD2 (6 bases). CDR3 length: 15 amino acids. The germline CDR1 and CDR2 sequences are LNHDA and SQIVND (reference sequence). Trimming stripped 4 bases from V and 3 bases from J, with 16 bases between. The chain's CDR3 is CASSTLERVFYEQYF. Written as DNA, the CDR3 is TGTGCCAGTAGTACACTAGAGCGGGTCTTCTACGAGCAGTACTTC.

In regard to this clone: The same CDR3 also results from other DNA sequences found in this sample. The CDR3 reads CASSLPGSGNTIYF. The CDR3 coding sequence is TGTGCCAGCAGTTTACCAGGATCTGGAAACACCATATATTTT. The V gene is TRBV28, the J gene TRBJ1-3, with D unresolved. The CDR3 runs 14 residues. V was clipped by 2 bases and J by 1 base, with 6 bases between them. Germline V gene lookup returns CDR1 MDHEN and CDR2 SYDVKM.

This chain joins TRBV30 and TRBJ2-4, with a possible D match to TRBD1 (5 bases). The CDR3 covers 12 residues. Trimming cost V 0 bases and J 9 bases, with 9 bases left between them. The germline V gene encodes CDR1 GTSNPN and CDR2 SVGIG (reference sequence). The CDR3 nucleotides read TGTGCCTGGAGTGTTTCGACAGCCATTCAGTACTTC. This encodes CAWSVSTAIQYF.

The rearrangement uses TRBV2 and TRBJ2-4, with D possibly matching TRBD1 (5 bases). Trimming stripped 5 bases from V and 0 bases from J, with 29 bases between. The length of the CDR3 is 21 residues. Germline V gene sequence: CDR1 SNHLY, CDR2 FYNNEI. The CDR3: CASSRGRYNLVVPLAKNIQYF. In DNA form, the CDR3 reads TGTGCCAGCAGTAGGGGAAGGTACAACCTCGTTGTTCCTTTAGCCAAAAACATTCAGTACTTC.

The chain is built from TRBV7-2 and TRBJ1-1; 7 nucleotides match TRBD1. Germline V gene data show CDR1 as SGHTA and CDR2 as FQGNSA. The CDR3 is 15 residues long. Trimming cost V 5 bases and J 3 bases; bases outside gene matches: 9. CDR3 in amino acids: CASSQGTVGDTEAFF. The CDR3 nucleotides are TGTGCCAGCAGCCAAGGGACAGTTGGTGACACTGAAGCTTTCTTT.

The chain couples TRBV19 to TRBJ1-5; D remains unclear. Germline V gene sequence: CDR1 LNHDA, CDR2 SQIVND (reference sequence). This CDR3 region has 15 residues. Trimming took off 3 bases at V and 4 bases at J, with 13 bases between the two ends. The CDR3 loop reads CASSMAGVGNQPQHF. CDR3 sequence (DNA): TGTGCCAGTAGTATGGCAGGAGTAGGAAATCAGCCCCAGCATTTT.

The rearrangement uses TRBV14 and TRBJ1-6; D ambiguous. This CDR3 comprises 16 residues. Germline CDR1 is SGHDN and CDR2 is FVKESK. V was pared by 2 bases and J by 10 bases, with 18 bases between. CDR3 sequence: CASSQLIAGLGSPLHF. DNA of the CDR3: TGTGCCAGCAGCCAACTAATAGCCGGTCTAGGATCACCCCTCCACTTT. The whole variable domain, remainder taken from reference TRBV14 and TRBJ1-6, is EAGVTQFPSHSVIEKGQTVTLRCDPISGHDNLYWYRRVMGKEIKFLLHFVKESKQDESGMPNNRFLAERTGGTYSTLKVQPAELEDSGVYFCASSQLIAGLGSPLHFGNGTRLTVT.